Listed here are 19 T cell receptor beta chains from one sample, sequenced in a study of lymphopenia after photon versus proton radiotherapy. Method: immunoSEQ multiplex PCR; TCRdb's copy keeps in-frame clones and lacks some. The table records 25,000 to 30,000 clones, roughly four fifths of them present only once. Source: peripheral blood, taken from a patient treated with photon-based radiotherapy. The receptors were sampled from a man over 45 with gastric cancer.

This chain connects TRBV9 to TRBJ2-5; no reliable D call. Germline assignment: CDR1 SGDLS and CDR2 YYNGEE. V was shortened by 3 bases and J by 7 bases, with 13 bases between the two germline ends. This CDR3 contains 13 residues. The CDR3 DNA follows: TGTGCCAGCAGCGAGGTAATGGGTAGGACCCAGTACTTC. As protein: CASSEVMGRTQYF.

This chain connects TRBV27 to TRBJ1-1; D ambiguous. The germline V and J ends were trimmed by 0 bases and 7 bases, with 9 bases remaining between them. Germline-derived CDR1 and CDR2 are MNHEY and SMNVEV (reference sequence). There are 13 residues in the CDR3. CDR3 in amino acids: CASSLSSGSEAFF. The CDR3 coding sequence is TGTGCCAGCAGTTTATCATCAGGTAGTGAAGCTTTCTTT.

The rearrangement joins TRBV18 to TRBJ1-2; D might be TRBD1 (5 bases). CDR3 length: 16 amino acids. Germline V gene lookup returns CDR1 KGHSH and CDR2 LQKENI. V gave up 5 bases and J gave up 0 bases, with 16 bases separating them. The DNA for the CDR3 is TGTGCCAGCTCATCGACAGTGGAGGGAGCTAACTATGGCTACACCTTC. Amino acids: CASSSTVEGANYGYTF.

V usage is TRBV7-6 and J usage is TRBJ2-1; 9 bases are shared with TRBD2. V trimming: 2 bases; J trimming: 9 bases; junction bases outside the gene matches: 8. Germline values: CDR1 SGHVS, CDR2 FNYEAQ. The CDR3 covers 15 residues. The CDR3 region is CASSLTSGGPFEQFF. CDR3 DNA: TGTGCCAGCAGCTTAACAAGCGGGGGGCCTTTTGAGCAGTTCTTC.

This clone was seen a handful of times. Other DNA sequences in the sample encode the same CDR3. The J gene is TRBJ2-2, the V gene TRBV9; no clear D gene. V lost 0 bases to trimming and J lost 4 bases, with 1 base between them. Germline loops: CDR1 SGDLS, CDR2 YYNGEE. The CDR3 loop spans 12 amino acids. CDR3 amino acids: CASSVGTGELFF. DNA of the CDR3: TGTGCCAGCAGCGTAGGCACCGGGGAGCTGTTTTTT.

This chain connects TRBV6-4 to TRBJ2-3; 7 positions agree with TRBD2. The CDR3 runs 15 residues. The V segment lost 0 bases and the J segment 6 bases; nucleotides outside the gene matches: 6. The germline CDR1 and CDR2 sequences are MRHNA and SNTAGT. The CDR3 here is CASSDSGGGRDTQYF. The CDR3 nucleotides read TGTGCCAGCAGTGACTCGGGGGGGGGTAGGGATACGCAGTATTTT.

In DNA, the CDR3 is TGTGCCAGCAGTTACTCGGGCCCCCCGGCCGGGGAGCTGTTTTTT. Amino acid sequence: CASSYSGPPAGELFF. V gene TRBV6-5 combines with J gene TRBJ2-2; D uncertain. The CDR3 runs to 15 residues. Looked up from germline, CDR1 is MNHEY and CDR2 is SVGAGI. The V end lost 0 bases, the J end lost 6 bases, and 11 bases lay between the germline ends.

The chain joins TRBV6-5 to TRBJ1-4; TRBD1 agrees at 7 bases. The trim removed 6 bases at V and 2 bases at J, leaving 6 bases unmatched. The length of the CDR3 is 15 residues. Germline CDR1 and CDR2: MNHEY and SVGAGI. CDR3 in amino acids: CASRSKGQTNEKLFF. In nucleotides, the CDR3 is TGTGCCAGCAGATCAAAGGGACAGACTAATGAAAAACTGTTTTTT.

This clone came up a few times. CDR3 nucleotides: TGTGCCAGCAGCTTAATTCTCACTGAAGCTTTCTTT. Protein sequence: CASSLILTEAFF. This chain connects TRBV7-9 to TRBJ1-1; unclear D gene. CDR3 length equals 12 residues. The ends were cut back, 2 bases at V and 4 bases at J, with 5 bases in the middle. Per germline, CDR1 SEHNR and CDR2 FQNEAQ (reference sequence).

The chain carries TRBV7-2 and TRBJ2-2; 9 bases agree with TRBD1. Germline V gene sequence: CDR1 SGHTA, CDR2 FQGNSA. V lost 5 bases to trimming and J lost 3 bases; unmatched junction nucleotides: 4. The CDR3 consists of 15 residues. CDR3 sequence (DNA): TGTGCCAGCAGCCTTACAGGGGGCCACACCGGGGAGCTGTTTTTT. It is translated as CASSLTGGHTGELFF.

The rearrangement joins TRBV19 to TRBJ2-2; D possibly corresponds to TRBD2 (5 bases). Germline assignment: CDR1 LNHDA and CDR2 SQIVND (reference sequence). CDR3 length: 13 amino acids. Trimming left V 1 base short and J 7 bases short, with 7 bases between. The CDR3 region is CASSIGGRGELFF. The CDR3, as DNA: TGTGCCAGTAGTATAGGAGGGCGCGGGGAGCTGTTTTTT.

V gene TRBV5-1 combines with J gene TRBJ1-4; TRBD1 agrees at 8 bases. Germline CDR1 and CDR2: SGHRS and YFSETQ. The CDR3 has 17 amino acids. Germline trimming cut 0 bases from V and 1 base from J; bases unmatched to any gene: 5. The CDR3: CASSLAAGGETNEKLFF. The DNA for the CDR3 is TGCGCCAGCAGCTTGGCAGCAGGGGGCGAAACTAATGAAAAACTGTTTTTT.

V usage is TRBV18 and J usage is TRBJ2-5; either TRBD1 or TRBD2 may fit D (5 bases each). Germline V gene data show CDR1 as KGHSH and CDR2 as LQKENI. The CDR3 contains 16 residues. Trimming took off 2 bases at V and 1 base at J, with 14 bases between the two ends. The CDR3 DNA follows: TGTGCCAGCTCACCAGGGGCTAGCAGTCGCCAAGAGACCCAGTACTTC. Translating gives CASSPGASSRQETQYF.

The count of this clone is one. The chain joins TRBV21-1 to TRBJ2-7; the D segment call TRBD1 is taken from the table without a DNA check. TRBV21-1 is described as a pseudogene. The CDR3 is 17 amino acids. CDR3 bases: TGTGCCAGCAGCAAAAGGCTACCGGGACAGGGGACCATCGAGCAGTACGTC. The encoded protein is CASSKRLPGQGTIEQYV.

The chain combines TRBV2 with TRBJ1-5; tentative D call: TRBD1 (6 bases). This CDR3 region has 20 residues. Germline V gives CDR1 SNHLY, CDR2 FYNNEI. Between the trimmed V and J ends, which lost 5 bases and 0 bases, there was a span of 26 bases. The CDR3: CASSPLIGRTVSYSNQPQHF. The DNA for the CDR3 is TGTGCCAGCAGTCCCCTCATTGGCCGGACAGTGAGCTATAGCAATCAGCCCCAGCATTTT.

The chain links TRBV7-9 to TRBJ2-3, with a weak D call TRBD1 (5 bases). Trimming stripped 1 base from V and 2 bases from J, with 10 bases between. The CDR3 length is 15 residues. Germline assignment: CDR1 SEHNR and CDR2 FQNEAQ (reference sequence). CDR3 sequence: CASSLGQPITDTQYF. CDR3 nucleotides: TGTGCCAGCAGCTTAGGACAGCCGATCACAGATACGCAGTATTTT.

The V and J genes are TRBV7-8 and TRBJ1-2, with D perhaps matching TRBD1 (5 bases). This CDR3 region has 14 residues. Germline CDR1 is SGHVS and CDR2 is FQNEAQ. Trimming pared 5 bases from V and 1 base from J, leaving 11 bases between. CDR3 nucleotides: TGTGCCAGCAGCCCCCCAGGGCTTAACTATGGCTACACCTTC. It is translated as CASSPPGLNYGYTF.

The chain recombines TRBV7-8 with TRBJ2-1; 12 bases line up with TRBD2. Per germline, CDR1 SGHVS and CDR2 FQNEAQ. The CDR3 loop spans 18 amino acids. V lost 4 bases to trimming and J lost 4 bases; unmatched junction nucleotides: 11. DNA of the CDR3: TGTGCCAGCAGCTCTTTTGCAGGGACTAGCGGGTTTTACAATGAGCAGTTCTTC. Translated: CASSSFAGTSGFYNEQFF.

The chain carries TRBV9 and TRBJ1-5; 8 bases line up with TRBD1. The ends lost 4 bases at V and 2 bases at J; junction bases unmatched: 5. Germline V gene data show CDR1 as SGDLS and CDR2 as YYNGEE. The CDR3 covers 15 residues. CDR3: CASSSQGARNQPQHF. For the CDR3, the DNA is TGTGCCAGCAGCTCTCAGGGGGCTCGCAATCAGCCCCAGCATTTT.